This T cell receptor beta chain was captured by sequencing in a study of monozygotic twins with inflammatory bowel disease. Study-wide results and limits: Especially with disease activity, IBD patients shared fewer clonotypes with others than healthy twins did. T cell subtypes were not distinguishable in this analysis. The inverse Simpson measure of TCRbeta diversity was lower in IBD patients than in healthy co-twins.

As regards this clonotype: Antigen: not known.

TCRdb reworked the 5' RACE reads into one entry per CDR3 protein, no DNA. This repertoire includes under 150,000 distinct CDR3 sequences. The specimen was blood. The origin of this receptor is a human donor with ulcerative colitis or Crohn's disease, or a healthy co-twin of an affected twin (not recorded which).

This CDR3 is CSARRTGTTNYEQYF. V is TRBV20-1 and J is TRBJ2-7; TCRdb outputs TRBD1, but without DNA this stays unchecked. Germline lookup yields CDR1 DFQATT and CDR2 SNEGSKA (reference sequence). This CDR3 comprises 15 residues.